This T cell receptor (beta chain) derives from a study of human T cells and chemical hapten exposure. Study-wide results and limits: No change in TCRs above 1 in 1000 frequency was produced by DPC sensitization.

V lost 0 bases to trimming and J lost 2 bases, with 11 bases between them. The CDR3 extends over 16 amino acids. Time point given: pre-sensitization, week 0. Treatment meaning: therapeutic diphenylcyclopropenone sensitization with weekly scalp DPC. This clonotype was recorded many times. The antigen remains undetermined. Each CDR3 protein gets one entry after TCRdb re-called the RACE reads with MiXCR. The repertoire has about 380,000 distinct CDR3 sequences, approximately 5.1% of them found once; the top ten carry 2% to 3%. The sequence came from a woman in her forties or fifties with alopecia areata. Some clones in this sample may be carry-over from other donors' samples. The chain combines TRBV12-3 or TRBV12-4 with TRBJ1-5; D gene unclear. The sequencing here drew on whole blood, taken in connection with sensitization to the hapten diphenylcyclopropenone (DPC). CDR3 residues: CASSLASAPGNQPQHF. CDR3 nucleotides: TGTGCCAGCAGTTTAGCTTCGGCACCCGGCAATCAGCCCCAGCATTTT.